This T cell receptor (beta chain) is drawn from a study of identical twins. A word on this clonotype: Its antigen is not known.

This CDR3 has 16 amino acids. The junction had 6 bases not matched to a gene; V was cut back by 4 bases and J by 3 bases. The germline V gene has CDR1 MNHNS and CDR2 SASEGT. Template switching created a universal primer site, and the cDNA included unique molecular identifiers. MiXCR, run by TCRdb on the 5' RACE reads, gives a single entry per CDR3 protein. The profile shows approximately 530,000 distinct CDR3 sequences, more than 20% of them singletons. Study-level results: With monozygotic twins, out-of-frame TCR alpha sharing exceeded what models estimated. Out-of-frame beta chain sequences displayed weaker excess sharing between twins.

Each donor (without exception) was a healthy Caucasian. These data were likewise used in another study, on yellow fever vaccine responses in identical twins.

This TCR derives from a woman aged 18-29 years in good health. Input material: CD4+ T cells sorted from blood. The V gene is TRBV6-1, the J gene TRBJ2-5, with 12 positions matching TRBD2. The CDR3, as DNA: TGTGCCAGCAGTGCACGACTAGCGGGAGAGGAAGAGACCCAGTACTTC. Translated: CASSARLAGEEETQYF.